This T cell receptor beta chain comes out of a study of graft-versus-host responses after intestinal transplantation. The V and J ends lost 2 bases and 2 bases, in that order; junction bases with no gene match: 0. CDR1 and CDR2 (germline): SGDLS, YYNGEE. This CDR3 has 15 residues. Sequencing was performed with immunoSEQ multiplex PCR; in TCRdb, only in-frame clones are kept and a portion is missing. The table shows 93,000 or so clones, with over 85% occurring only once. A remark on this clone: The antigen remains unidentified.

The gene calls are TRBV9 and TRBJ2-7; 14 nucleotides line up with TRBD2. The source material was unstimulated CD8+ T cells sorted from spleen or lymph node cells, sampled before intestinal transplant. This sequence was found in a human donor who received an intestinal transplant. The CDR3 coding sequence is TGTGCCAGCAGCGTGACTAGCGGGGGGGCCTACGAGCAGTACTTC. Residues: CASSVTSGGAYEQYF.